This entry lists 18 T cell receptor beta chains sequenced from one sample in a study of Graves' ophthalmopathy and Graves' hyperthyroidism. For repertoire sequencing, the TCR beta CDR3 regions were amplified from RNA transcripts. HTBI-primed RT-PCR formed the first round, and a multiplex PCR formed the second. Each CDR3 protein gets one entry after TCRdb re-called the multiplex PCR reads with MiXCR. This sample has 200,000 to 250,000 distinct CDR3 sequences, with roughly 21% found just once. Sequences were obtained from peripheral blood. These receptors all stem from a woman aged 50 to 60 with Graves' ophthalmopathy.

This clonotype appeared once. This chain joins TRBV4-2 and TRBJ2-7; 7 bases are a match to TRBD2. CDR3 length: 15 amino acids. CDR1 LGHNA and CDR2 YNFKEQ come from the germline V gene. Trimming removed 1 base from V and 3 bases from J; junction bases left unmatched: 6. The CDR3 is CASSQVGGGNYEQYF. The DNA of the CDR3 is TGTGCCAGCAGCCAAGTTGGGGGAGGGAACTACGAGCAGTACTTC.

This clonotype occurred many times. The CDR3: CSASPSERETQYF. DNA of the CDR3: TGCAGTGCTAGCCCTAGCGAACGGGAGACCCAGTACTTC. This sequence joins TRBV20-1 and TRBJ2-5; D might be TRBD2 (6 bases). Per the germline V gene, CDR1 is DFQATT and CDR2 is SNEGSKA (reference sequence). This CDR3 has 13 residues. The germline V and J ends were trimmed by 3 bases and 5 bases, with 13 bases remaining between them.

The sample holds many counts of this clonotype. The J gene is TRBJ1-1, the V gene TRBV27; D is uncertain. The V end was cut by 5 bases, the J end by 1 base, with 8 bases between. CDR1 is MNHEY and CDR2 is SMNVEV in the germline V gene (reference sequence). This CDR3 comprises 13 residues. The CDR3 protein is CASSTYKNTEAFF. The CDR3 nucleotides are TGTGCCAGCAGTACCTACAAGAACACTGAAGCTTTCTTT.

This clonotype was seen repeatedly, ten times or more. The chain couples TRBV3-1 to TRBJ2-5, with 11 positions matching TRBD1. Germline-derived CDR1 and CDR2 are LGHDT and YNNKEL (reference sequence). Unmatched junction bases numbered 7, after V lost 1 base and J lost 3 bases. The CDR3 consists of 17 residues. CDR3 nucleotide sequence: TGTGCCAGCAGCCAAGCTTACGGGACAGGGGGTGAAGAGACCCAGTACTTC. The encoded protein is CASSQAYGTGGEETQYF.

This clonotype appeared many times. The rearrangement uses TRBV16 and TRBJ1-5, with TRBD1 identical over 8 bases. This CDR3 contains 15 residues. The V and J ends lost 7 bases and 0 bases, in that order; junction bases with no gene match: 5. Looked up from germline, CDR1 is KGHSY and CDR2 is FQNENV. As DNA, the CDR3 is TGTGCCAGCACCGACAGGGGTGATAGCAATCAGCCCCAGCATTTT. This sequence encodes CASTDRGDSNQPQHF.

This clonotype was detected ten times or more. V usage is TRBV29-1 and J usage is TRBJ1-2; maybe TRBD1 (6 bases). Deletions cut 2 bases from V and 4 bases from J, with 14 bases between. Germline CDR1 is SQVTM and CDR2 is ANQGSEA. CDR3 size: 14 residues. CDR3 nucleotide sequence: TGCAGCGTTGAACCCCAGGGGAGTATCTATGGCTACACCTTC. This translates into CSVEPQGSIYGYTF.

The chain has TRBV4-1 and TRBJ2-4, with 15 bases aligning to TRBD2. The CDR3 has 19 amino acids. Germline loops: CDR1 MGHRA, CDR2 YSYEKL. J lost 3 bases, V lost 0 bases, and 6 bases had no gene match. The CDR3 region is CASSQDRTSGRADKNIQYF. CDR3 bases: TGCGCCAGCAGCCAAGATAGGACTAGCGGGAGGGCCGACAAAAACATTCAGTACTTC.

This clonotype came up many times. The chain employs TRBV4-1 and TRBJ2-5; TRBD2 matches at 7 bases. This CDR3 spans 16 amino acids. V lost 4 bases to trimming and J lost 2 bases; unmatched junction nucleotides: 10. Germline V CDR1 and CDR2: MGHRA, YSYEKL. CDR3 sequence: CASSLTPGLTQETQYF. CDR3 in DNA: TGCGCCAGCAGCCTGACTCCGGGACTAACACAAGAGACCCAGTACTTC.

The chain has TRBV4-1 and TRBJ1-6; possibly TRBD1 for D (6 bases). Trimming cost V 8 bases and J 5 bases, with 19 bases left between them. There are 16 residues in the CDR3. From germline, CDR1 is MGHRA and CDR2 YSYEKL. CDR3: CASGPQGRGNNSPLHF. As DNA, the CDR3 is TGCGCCAGCGGACCACAGGGTCGGGGAAATAATTCACCCCTCCACTTT.

The table lists this clonotype with many counts. V usage is TRBV3-1 and J usage is TRBJ2-1; tentatively, D is TRBD2 (6 bases). CDR3 length equals 15 residues. The V end lost 1 base, the J end lost 4 bases, and 11 bases lay between the germline ends. Per the germline V gene, CDR1 is LGHDT and CDR2 is YNNKEL (reference sequence). As DNA, the CDR3 is TGTGCCAGCAGCCAAGGCGAGGGAGGATACAATGAGCAGTTCTTC. Translated: CASSQGEGGYNEQFF.

Many counts were recorded for this clonotype. The chain carries TRBV12-3 or TRBV12-4 and TRBJ1-6; TRBD1 matches 10 bases. Germline trimming cut 8 bases from V and 8 bases from J; bases unmatched to any gene: 6. The CDR3 consists of 14 residues. DNA for the CDR3: TGTGCCAGCCTCCGGGACAGGGGTTATTCACCCCTCCACTTT. Its protein product is CASLRDRGYSPLHF.

This clonotype appeared many times. This chain links TRBV14 with TRBJ2-5; D is unclear. The germline V gene encodes CDR1 SGHDN and CDR2 FVKESK. Trimming pared 2 bases from V and 6 bases from J, leaving 4 bases between. The CDR3 totals 11 residues. The CDR3: CASSQSKTQYF. The DNA of the CDR3 is TGTGCCAGCAGCCAATCCAAGACCCAGTACTTC.

This clonotype has at least ten counts. The rearrangement joins TRBV12-3 or TRBV12-4 to TRBJ2-7; either TRBD1 or TRBD2 may fit D (5 bases each). The V end lost 5 bases, the J end lost 0 bases, and 11 bases lay between the germline ends. This CDR3 contains 14 residues. DNA for the CDR3: TGTGCCAGCAGTAGAGGGGACGGCTCCTACGAGCAGTACTTC. Protein: CASSRGDGSYEQYF.

This clonotype was seen repeatedly, ten times or more. The chain recombines TRBV30 with TRBJ2-5; D call uncertain. The germline V gene encodes CDR1 GTSNPN and CDR2 SVGIG (reference sequence). Trimming left V 4 bases short and J 5 bases short, with 8 bases between. The CDR3 covers 11 residues. The CDR3 DNA sequence: TGTGCCTGGAAGGTCTTTGAGACCCAGTACTTC. Translation: CAWKVFETQYF.

This clonotype was seen at least ten times. The chain is built from TRBV18 and TRBJ2-5; a possible D gene is TRBD2 (6 bases). The V and J ends lost 3 bases and 3 bases respectively, with 11 bases between them. Germline V gene lookup returns CDR1 KGHSH and CDR2 LQKENI. The CDR3 is 14 amino acids. CDR3 amino acids: CASSPGTGEETQYF. CDR3 coding DNA: TGTGCCAGCTCACCCGGGACGGGGGAAGAGACCCAGTACTTC. Complete variable domain (other parts from reference TRBV18 and TRBJ2-5): NAGVMQNPRHLVRRRGQEARLRCSPMKGHSHVYWYRQLPEEGLKFMVYLQKENIIDESGMPKERFSAEFPKEGPSILRIQQVVRGDSAAYFCASSPGTGEETQYFGPGTRLLVL.

The CDR3 region is CASSATFGGVTEAFF. Here the CDR3 DNA reads TGTGCCAGCAGTGCGACCTTCGGGGGGGTCACTGAAGCTTTCTTT. This chain uses TRBV12-3 or TRBV12-4 with TRBJ1-1, with D perhaps TRBD1 (5 bases). V dropped 5 bases and J dropped 4 bases, with 17 bases sitting between them. The CDR3 sequence is 15 residues long.

The chain combines TRBV18 with TRBJ1-1; a weak D match, TRBD1 (5 bases). Between the trimmed V and J ends, which lost 6 bases and 1 base, there was a span of 15 bases. CDR1 is KGHSH, CDR2 LQKENI, per germline. CDR3 length: 15 amino acids. This CDR3 is CASSAAGGGNTEAFF. The CDR3 DNA is TGTGCCAGCTCGGCGGCGGGGGGAGGGAACACTGAAGCTTTCTTT.

This clonotype was recorded many times. The chain uses TRBV6-5 and TRBJ2-7; D may be TRBD1 (5 bases). The CDR3 has 14 residues. The germline CDR1 and CDR2 sequences are MNHEY and SVGAGI. The V end lost 5 bases, the J end lost 6 bases, and 17 bases lay between the germline ends. Written as DNA, the CDR3 is TGTGCCAGCAGTCCCTTGTACGGCCAGGGCGAGCAGTACTTC. Protein product: CASSPLYGQGEQYF.